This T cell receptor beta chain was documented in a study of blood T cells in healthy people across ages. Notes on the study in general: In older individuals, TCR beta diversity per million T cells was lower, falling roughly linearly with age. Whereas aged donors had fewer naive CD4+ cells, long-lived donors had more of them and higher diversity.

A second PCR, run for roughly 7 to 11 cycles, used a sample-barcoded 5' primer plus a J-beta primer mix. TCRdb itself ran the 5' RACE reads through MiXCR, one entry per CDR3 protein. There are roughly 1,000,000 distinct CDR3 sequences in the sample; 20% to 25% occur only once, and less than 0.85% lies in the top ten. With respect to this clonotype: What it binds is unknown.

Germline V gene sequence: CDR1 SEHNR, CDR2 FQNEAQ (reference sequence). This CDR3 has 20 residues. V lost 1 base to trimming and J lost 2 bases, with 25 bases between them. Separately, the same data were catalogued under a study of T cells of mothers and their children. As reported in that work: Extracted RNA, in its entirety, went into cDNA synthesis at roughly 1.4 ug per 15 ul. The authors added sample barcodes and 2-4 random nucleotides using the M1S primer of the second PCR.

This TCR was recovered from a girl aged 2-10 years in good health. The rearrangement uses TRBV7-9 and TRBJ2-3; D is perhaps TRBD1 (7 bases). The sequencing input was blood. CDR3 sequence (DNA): TGTGCCAGCAGCTTAGGCCAGGGGGTGGGGGACTCGACCTTCACAGATACGCAGTATTTT. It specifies CASSLGQGVGDSTFTDTQYF.